The 10 T cell receptor beta chains given below trace back to one sample, sequenced in a study of shared clonotypes between healthy human individuals. Assay used: immunoSEQ multiplex PCR; TCRdb lists only in-frame clones, some missing. The data contain some 2,100,000 clones, nearly 97% of them singletons. Material for sequencing was naive CD4+ T cells sorted from blood. Subset denoted: CD45RA+ positively selected. Source of these receptors: a man younger than 35 in good health.

J is TRBJ2-3 and V is TRBV10-3; D tentatively reads TRBD1 or TRBD2 (5 bases each). Germline V lookup: CDR1 ENHRY, CDR2 SYGVKD. V dropped 0 bases and J dropped 1 base, with 11 bases sitting between them. The CDR3 has 16 residues. The CDR3 loop is CAISESTGRGTDTQYF. CDR3 sequence (DNA): TGTGCCATCAGTGAGTCGACGGGGCGTGGCACAGATACGCAGTATTTT.

This clone was recorded once. The rearrangement joins TRBV5-1 to TRBJ2-1; D not certain. The CDR3 totals 15 residues. The germline V gene encodes CDR1 SGHRS and CDR2 YFSETQ. The V end lost 1 base, the J end lost 1 base, and 9 bases lay between the germline ends. The CDR3 DNA reads as TGCGCCAGCAGCTTGAGGGTAGAGTCCTACAATGAGCAGTTCTTC. As protein: CASSLRVESYNEQFF.

The gene calls are TRBV6-5 and TRBJ2-5; D remains ambiguous. The germline gives CDR1 MNHEY, CDR2 SVGAGI. V lost 6 bases and J 0 bases, leaving 8 bases between the germline ends. This CDR3 is 13 amino acids long. DNA for the CDR3: TGTGCCAGCAGCCGAACCCACCAAGAGACCCAGTACTTC. This sequence encodes CASSRTHQETQYF.

The chain couples TRBV6-1 to TRBJ1-2, with 8 nucleotides matching TRBD1. This CDR3 contains 13 residues. The germline gives CDR1 MNHNS, CDR2 SASEGT. Trimming took 6 bases from V and 8 from J; bases not matched to a gene: 8. This CDR3 reads CASSTDRGLGYTF. For the CDR3, the DNA is TGTGCCAGCAGCACCGACAGGGGTCTCGGCTACACCTTC.

V is TRBV29-1 and J is TRBJ2-7, with 8 bases that match TRBD1. There are 13 residues in the CDR3. The ends lost 5 bases at V and 6 bases at J; junction bases unmatched: 9. The germline CDR1 and CDR2 sequences are SQVTM and ANQGSEA. The CDR3: CSVQTDRVGEQYF. Here the CDR3 DNA reads TGCAGCGTTCAAACGGACAGGGTAGGCGAGCAGTACTTC.

The chain combines TRBV4-1 with TRBJ2-7, with 8 bases fitting TRBD2. V trimming: 2 bases; J trimming: 2 bases; junction bases outside the gene matches: 11. CDR3 length: 17 residues. Germline CDR1 is MGHRA and CDR2 is YSYEKL. The CDR3 DNA follows: TGCGCCAGCAGCCAAACTGCTCCTGGAGCGGGAGCCTACGAGCAGTACTTC. Amino acids: CASSQTAPGAGAYEQYF.

The rearrangement uses TRBV15 and TRBJ2-1; TRBD1 agrees at 12 bases. Unmatched junction bases numbered 4, after V lost 3 bases and J lost 7 bases. The CDR3 contains 15 residues. Germline assignment: CDR1 LNHNV and CDR2 YYDKDF (reference sequence). The CDR3 DNA sequence: TGTGCCACCAGCAGCCGGGACAGGGGGCGGAATGAGCAGTTCTTC. This translates into CATSSRDRGRNEQFF. Together with reference TRBV15 and TRBJ2-1, the CDR3 gives the full variable domain: DAMVIQNPRYQVTQFGKPVTLSCSQTLNHNVMYWYQQKSSQAPKLLFHYYDKDFNNEADTPDNFQSRRPNTSFCFLDIRSPGLGDTAMYLCATSSRDRGRNEQFFGPGTRLTVL.

The chain links TRBV28 to TRBJ2-2; TRBD2 matches at 7 bases. Germline CDR1 reads MDHEN; CDR2 reads SYDVKM. V gave up 6 bases and J gave up 2 bases; unmatched junction bases: 3. The CDR3 extends over 14 amino acids. CDR3 protein: CASSQGLNTGELFF. CDR3 in DNA: TGTGCCAGCAGCCAGGGACTAAACACCGGGGAGCTGTTTTTT.

With respect to this clone: One end of the junction is discordant with germline, which a read error may explain. The CDR3 sequence is CASRLGGTQTLF. CDR3 coding DNA: TGTGCCAGCAGATTGGGCGGGACTCAGACCCTCTTC. The chain couples TRBV7-9 to TRBJ2-1; maybe TRBD2 (6 bases). The germline CDR1 and CDR2 sequences are SEHNR and FQNEAQ (reference sequence). This CDR3 region has 12 residues. The variable domain in full, completed from reference TRBV7-9 and TRBJ2-1, reads DTGVSQNPRHKITKRGQNVTFRCDPISEHNRLYWYRQTLGQGPEFLTYFQNEAQLEKSRLLSDRFSAERPKGSFSTLEIQRTEQGDSAMYLCASRLGGTQTLFGPGTRLTVL.

The rearrangement links TRBV19 to TRBJ2-7, with TRBD1 as a possible D gene (5 bases). The V gene's germline CDR1 is LNHDA and CDR2 SQIVND (reference sequence). V was shortened by 7 bases and J by 1 base, with 14 bases between the two germline ends. The CDR3 is made up of 14 amino acids. CDR3 region: CASNIRGRSYEQYF. The CDR3 DNA follows: TGTGCCAGTAACATAAGGGGCAGGTCCTACGAGCAGTACTTC.